This T cell receptor (beta chain) derives from a study of cytomegalovirus exposure and HLA in healthy donors. Regarding this clone: Antigen: not known.

The V gene's germline CDR1 is MDHEN and CDR2 SYDVKM. This CDR3 region has 13 residues. Trimming took off 4 bases at V and 8 bases at J, with 14 bases between the two ends. Findings and limits, study-wide: What a later analysis reportedly showed was that an Asian-associated ancestry cluster had fewer N-insertions than the approximately 670-donor mean. As a later analysis showed, a missense DCLRE1C variant was linked to trimming of TCR beta V- and J-genes.

Both 60 Vbeta primers and 13 Jbeta primers went into the PCR. Produced via immunoSEQ multiplex PCR; TCRdb's table is partial and in-frame only. The table includes around 110,000 clones, approximately 70% detected once. The chain couples TRBV28 to TRBJ1-2; tentative D call: TRBD1 (5 bases). Sequencing was performed on PBMCs. This TCR derives from a man younger than 35 in good health and CMV-seronegative. CDR3 amino acids: CASSWAGNRGYTF. CDR3 nucleotide sequence: TGTGCCAGCAGTTGGGCAGGGAATAGAGGCTACACCTTC.